This T cell receptor (beta chain) was obtained from a study of Ad26.COV2.S vaccination and SARS-CoV-2 variants. Study findings and constraints: Placebo recipients trailed vaccine recipients in spike-specific TCR breadth.

The treatment: around 19 received Ad26.COV2.S at low or high dose, single or two shots; about 5 received placebo; per-sample allocation not given. Repertoires come from day 63 after the first vaccine or placebo injection. Method: immunoSEQ multiplex PCR; TCRdb's copy keeps in-frame clones and lacks some. The data hold about 430,000 clones, with 80% to 95% observed a single time. Trimming at V came to 6 bases and at J to 5 bases, leaving 5 bases not matched to a gene. This CDR3 has 13 residues. CDR1 KGHSH and CDR2 LQKENI come from the germline V gene. Details on this clone: Its specificity is unknown.

The sample was peripheral blood, taken in a trial of Ad26.COV2.S vaccine versus placebo. The clonotype originates from a person between 18 and 59 years old who received the Ad26.COV2.S COVID-19 vaccine or a placebo. The rearrangement uses TRBV18 and TRBJ2-5, with 8 nucleotides matching TRBD1. The CDR3 reads CASSRTGQETQYF. The CDR3 DNA follows: TGTGCCAGCTCCAGGACAGGGCAGGAGACCCAGTACTTC.